The sequence of this T cell receptor (beta chain) was determined in a study of memory CD4+ T cells and cytomegalovirus serostatus. A few counts support this clone. Its antigen remains unknown. The CDR3 totals 15 residues. Germline trimming cut 3 bases from V and 8 bases from J; bases unmatched to any gene: 10. Looked up from germline, CDR1 is SGDLS and CDR2 is YYNGEE. The sort gate was single viable CD3+CD4+CD8-CD45RO+ cells for memory CD4+ T cells. CMV serostatus came from serum IgG against pp150, pp28, p38, p52. Overall study results and limits: Each of approximately 69 CMV-associated TCRbeta sequences occurred in one to five individuals.

Some clones are missing from TCRdb's copy, which holds only in-frame ones; the method was immunoSEQ multiplex PCR. The table records under 70,000 clones, 80% to 85% of them present only once. Material for sequencing was memory CD4+ T cells from blood. The receptor comes from an adult in good health and CMV-seronegative. V usage is TRBV9 and J usage is TRBJ1-2, with 10 bases aligning to TRBD1. CDR3 nucleotides: TGTGCCAGCAGCGCTCTCGTTGGGACAGGGGAAGGCTACACCTTC. As protein: CASSALVGTGEGYTF.